These T cell receptor beta chains were read from a single sample in a study of CD8+ T cells in alopecia areata. Assay: immunoSEQ multiplex PCR; the TCRdb copy retains only in-frame clones and omits some. The table includes 150,000 to 200,000 clones, 67% detected once. Material: CD8+ T cells sorted from blood, obtained at week 0. Receptor source: a human donor with alopecia areata. The CDR3 runs from the conserved cysteine through the conserved F or W. The D gene is left open where the match is weak. The size entry is marked missing in some rows and otherwise reads once, few, many or a size class.

-	TRBD2	TRBV5-1	TRBJ2-1	18	CASSFPQETSGGSNEQFF	TGCGCCAGCAGCTTCCCACAGGAGACTAGCGGGGGCTCGAATGAGCAGTTCTTC
-	TRBD1	TRBV7-8	TRBJ1-4	16	CASSPQTGNAAEKLFF	TGTGCCAGCAGCCCCCAGACAGGGAACGCGGCGGAAAAACTGTTTTTT
-	-	TRBV19	TRBJ2-7	13	CASSRGPPHEQYF	TGTGCCAGTAGCAGAGGACCGCCTCATGAGCAGTACTTC
-	TRBD2	TRBV4-1	TRBJ2-7	18	CASSQDLSISGGHNEQYF	TGCGCCAGCAGCCAAGATCTTTCTATCAGCGGGGGGCACAACGAGCAGTACTTC
-	TRBD1	TRBV27	TRBJ1-2	18	CASSLSPGQGASNYGYTF	TGTGCCAGCAGTTTATCGCCGGGACAGGGGGCAAGTAACTATGGCTACACCTTC
-	-	TRBV30	TRBJ2-2	14	CAWSVLVVPGELFF	TGTGCCTGGAGTGTGCTTGTAGTCCCCGGGGAGCTGTTTTTT
-	TRBD1	TRBV7-9	TRBJ1-1	14	CASSSGQLNTEAFF	TGTGCCAGCAGCTCGGGACAGTTGAACACTGAAGCTTTCTTT
once	-	TRBV9	TRBJ2-7	12	CASSVDSYEQYF	TGTGCCAGCAGCGTAGATTCCTACGAGCAGTACTTC
-	-	TRBV7-9	TRBJ1-1	11	CASSEGTEAFF	TGTGCCAGCAGCGAGGGGACTGAAGCTTTCTTT
few	-	TRBV27	TRBJ2-6	15	CASTPQGSGANVLTF	TGTGCCAGCACCCCTCAGGGGTCCGGGGCCAACGTCCTGACTTTC
-	TRBD1	TRBV7-2	TRBJ1-5	18	CASSLGDYRDRLDQPQHF	TGTGCCAGCAGCTTAGGAGATTATAGGGACAGGTTAGATCAGCCCCAGCATTTT
-	TRBD1	TRBV29-1	TRBJ1-2	12	CSVPQGDYGYTF	TGCAGCGTGCCTCAGGGGGACTATGGCTACACCTTC
few	-	TRBV7-9	TRBJ2-3	16	CASNPKDGGHADTQYF	TGTGCCAGCAACCCGAAGGACGGGGGTCACGCGGATACGCAGTATTTT
few	TRBD2	TRBV15	TRBJ2-3	16	CATSRVIAGGRDTQYF	TGTGCCACCAGCAGAGTGATAGCGGGGGGGCGTGATACGCAGTATTTT
-	-	TRBV2	TRBJ1-5	17	CASSEGLGRASNQPQHF	TGTGCCAGCAGTGAAGGATTGGGCAGGGCTAGCAATCAGCCCCAGCATTTT
medium-sized	-	TRBV25-1	TRBJ2-1	11	CASSTSSEQFF	TGTGCCAGCAGTACAAGTAGTGAGCAGTTCTTC
-	TRBD2	TRBV6-6	TRBJ2-5	16	CASSLTSIGDQETQYF	TGTGCCAGCAGTCTGACTAGCATCGGAGATCAAGAGACCCAGTACTTC
-	-	TRBV9	TRBJ2-7	16	CASSLARTGLNYEQYF	TGTGCCAGCAGCTTAGCCCGGACAGGACTAAACTACGAGCAGTACTTC
-	-	TRBV9	TRBJ1-2	15	CASSVDLQGFYGYTF	TGTGCCAGCAGCGTAGATTTGCAGGGATTCTATGGCTACACCTTC
once	-	TRBV13	TRBJ2-1	15	CASSAYYTPRDVQFF	TGTGCCAGCAGCGCTTACTATACCCCTCGCGATGTGCAGTTCTTC
once	-	TRBV12-5	TRBJ1-1	12	CASATGLAEAFF	TGTGCTAGCGCCACAGGGCTAGCTGAAGCTTTCTTT
-	TRBD1	TRBV7-9	TRBJ2-7	15	CASSAPGTEGYEQYF	TGTGCCAGCAGCGCACCCGGGACAGAGGGATACGAGCAGTACTTC
-	TRBD2	TRBV30	TRBJ2-7	14	CAWISAGGTYEQYF	TGTGCCTGGATCTCGGCGGGGGGTACCTACGAGCAGTACTTC
once	TRBD1	TRBV9	TRBJ1-1	15	CASSGFTGGNTEAFF	TGTGCCAGCAGCGGCTTTACAGGGGGCAACACTGAAGCTTTCTTT
-	-	TRBV6-6	TRBJ2-7	12	CASTGDLYEQYF	TGTGCCAGCACCGGGGACTTATACGAGCAGTACTTC
few	-	TRBV21-1	TRBJ1-4	18	CASSRESCRGYMGEKLFF	TGTGCCAGCAGCAGAGAGAGCTGCAGAGGATACATGGGTGAAAAACTGTTTTTT
-	-	TRBV6-1	TRBJ2-7	10	CASSEDEQYF	TGTGCCAGCAGTGAAGACGAGCAGTACTTC
-	TRBD1	TRBV27	TRBJ2-7	17	CASSPLAGTGAPYEQYF	TGTGCCAGCAGTCCTCTCGCGGGGACAGGGGCGCCCTACGAGCAGTACTTC
-	-	TRBV27	TRBJ2-3	15	CASSFIRGNTDTQYF	TGTGCCAGCAGTTTCATAAGAGGTAACACAGATACGCAGTATTTT
-	-	TRBV7-2	TRBJ1-2	14	CASSFGRGSYGYTF	TGTGCCAGCAGCTTTGGAAGGGGTAGCTATGGCTACACCTTC
-	TRBD1	TRBV11-2	TRBJ1-5	13	CASSSLQGLPQHF	TGTGCCAGCAGCTCGCTACAGGGGCTGCCCCAGCATTTT
few	TRBD1	TRBV25-1	TRBJ2-7	13	CASWDRGRDEQYF	TGTGCCAGCTGGGACAGGGGTCGGGACGAGCAGTACTTC
-	-	TRBV7-2	TRBJ1-1	15	CASSLDYRVFTGAFF	TGTGCCAGCAGCTTAGACTACAGGGTTTTTACAGGAGCTTTCTTT